These T cell receptor beta chains were read from a single sample in a study of T-cell reconstitution after alpha-beta-depleted transplantation in children. Each CDR3 protein gets one entry after TCRdb re-called the PCR reads with MiXCR. The data show approximately 340,000 distinct CDR3 sequences, with approximately 10% seen just once and more than 2% held by the top ten. Specimen: PBMCs from the stem cell graft donor, collected from the stem cell graft. The receptors originated from a human donor who donated a stem cell graft to a child with acute lymphoblastic leukemia. Each CDR3 is given with its conserved first and last residue. A D gene is named only where the DNA matches it firmly. Not every row has a clone size; where given, it reads once, few, many or a size class.

V gene	D gene	clone size	J gene	CDR3 protein	CDR3 DNA
TRBV7-2	.	many	TRBJ2-2	CASSLGSRANTGELFF	TGTGCCAGCAGCTTAGGGAGTCGGGCTAACACCGGGGAGCTGTTTTTT
TRBV7-9	.	few	TRBJ1-1	CASTRPPANTEAFF	TGTGCCAGCACCAGGCCGCCGGCTAACACTGAAGCTTTCTTT
TRBV7-9	.	.	TRBJ2-5	CASSLARGQGQETQYF	TGTGCCAGCAGCTTAGCGCGTGGGCAGGGTCAAGAGACCCAGTACTTC
TRBV7-9	.	.	TRBJ2-7	CASAGPRPYEQYF	TGTGCCAGCGCGGGTCCTCGCCCGTACGAGCAGTACTTC
TRBV3-1	TRBD2	.	TRBJ2-2	CASSQTSGRAGELFF	TGTGCCAGCAGCCAGACTAGCGGGAGAGCCGGGGAGCTGTTTTTT
TRBV20-1	.	many	TRBJ2-7	CSARDGRGPYEQYF	TGCAGTGCTAGAGACGGACGTGGCCCCTACGAGCAGTACTTC
TRBV12-3/TRBV12-4	TRBD1	few	TRBJ1-2	CASSRTGGALGYTF	TGTGCCAGCAGCAGGACAGGGGGCGCATTAGGCTACACCTTC
TRBV5-1	.	.	TRBJ2-1	CASSLEFNWGDNEQFF	TGCGCCAGCAGCTTGGAATTTAATTGGGGGGACAATGAGCAGTTCTTC
TRBV7-9	.	.	TRBJ1-4	CASSFASPEKLFF	TGTGCCAGCAGCTTTGCTTCGCCTGAAAAACTGTTTTTT
TRBV27	TRBD2	few	TRBJ2-1	CASSPSASGRVEQFF	TGTGCCAGCAGCCCATCGGCTAGCGGGAGGGTTGAGCAGTTCTTC
TRBV7-2	.	few	TRBJ2-1	CASSLAPWGLSSLSSYNEQFF	TGTGCCAGCAGCTTAGCGCCCTGGGGGCTGTCGTCCCTTAGCTCCTACAATGAGCAGTTCTTC
TRBV5-1	.	.	TRBJ2-7	CASSPEGHSYEQYF	TGCGCCAGCTCCCCTGAGGGTCACTCCTACGAGCAGTACTTC
TRBV7-9	TRBD1	.	TRBJ2-2	CASSPHGTGGATGELFF	TGTGCCAGCAGCCCTCACGGGACAGGGGGGGCCACCGGGGAGCTGTTTTTT
TRBV20-1	.	few	TRBJ2-1	CSARVGSPSIYNEQFF	TGCAGTGCTAGAGTGGGTAGCCCTTCAATATACAATGAGCAGTTCTTC
TRBV5-1	TRBD2	few	TRBJ2-7	CASSLVGSGSLEEQYF	TGCGCCAGCAGCTTGGTAGGTAGCGGGAGCTTAGAAGAGCAGTACTTC
TRBV30	TRBD2	few	TRBJ2-1	CAWSVGLAGSGDEQFF	TGTGCCTGGAGTGTAGGGCTAGCGGGATCAGGCGATGAGCAGTTCTTC
TRBV9	TRBD1	many	TRBJ2-2	CASSGGGSGNTGELFF	TGTGCCAGCAGCGGAGGGGGCAGCGGCAACACCGGGGAGCTGTTTTTT
TRBV12-3/TRBV12-4	.	few	TRBJ1-2	CAVGQSYRTYGYTF	TGTGCCGTCGGGCAGAGCTATCGGACCTATGGCTACACCTTC
TRBV12-3/TRBV12-4	TRBD2	few	TRBJ2-7	CASTPLSASGSYEQYF	TGTGCCAGCACCCCGCTCTCGGCTAGCGGGAGCTACGAGCAGTACTTC
TRBV20-1	.	few	TRBJ1-4	CSARGQDRSHGAHEKLFF	TGCAGTGCTAGAGGGCAAGACAGGTCCCACGGGGCGCATGAAAAACTGTTTTTT
TRBV7-9	TRBD2	few	TRBJ2-3	CATDKREGSTDTQYF	TGTGCCACCGATAAGCGGGAGGGTAGTACAGATACGCAGTATTTT
TRBV7-3	.	few	TRBJ2-1	CASSSYGGPLSYNEQFF	TGTGCCAGCAGCTCCTATGGGGGTCCTCTTTCCTACAATGAGCAGTTCTTC
TRBV6-1	TRBD2	few	TRBJ2-7	CASQSSGTSGSSSYEQYF	TGTGCCAGCCAATCCTCCGGGACTAGCGGGAGTTCATCCTACGAGCAGTACTTC
TRBV5-1	.	many	TRBJ2-1	CASSRLVSQHEQFF	TGCGCCAGCAGCCGCTTAGTCTCCCAGCATGAGCAGTTCTTC
TRBV20-1	TRBD2	many	TRBJ2-1	CSASFGTRASGADNEQFF	TGCAGTGCTAGTTTCGGTACGAGGGCTAGCGGGGCTGACAATGAGCAGTTCTTC
TRBV7-2	TRBD1	few	TRBJ2-5	CASSPRDRVPKTQYF	TGTGCCAGCAGCCCTCGCGACAGGGTCCCGAAGACCCAGTACTTC
TRBV7-2	.	.	TRBJ1-5	CASSSRASGQPQHF	TGTGCCAGCAGCTCCAGGGCGTCCGGTCAGCCCCAGCATTTT
TRBV7-3	TRBD2	.	TRBJ2-5	CASSTGLAGGQETQYF	TGTGCCAGCAGTACTGGACTAGCGGGAGGGCAAGAGACCCAGTACTTC
TRBV25-1	TRBD1	.	TRBJ1-5	CASSEYGGTGNQPQHF	TGTGCCAGCAGTGAATACGGCGGGACAGGCAATCAGCCCCAGCATTTT
TRBV20-1	TRBD1	.	TRBJ2-3	CSARDFRGLSGTQYF	TGCAGTGCTAGAGATTTCAGGGGGCTAAGCGGTACGCAGTATTTT
TRBV5-1	.	many	TRBJ2-7	CASSLASVSYEQYF	TGCGCCAGCAGCTTGGCTAGTGTCTCCTACGAGCAGTACTTC
TRBV4-3	TRBD1	.	TRBJ2-7	CASSQEATGGPYEQYF	TGCGCCAGCAGCCAAGAGGCTACAGGGGGACCTTACGAGCAGTACTTC
TRBV10-3	TRBD2	.	TRBJ2-7	CAIRRTSGSDEQYF	TGTGCCATCAGGCGGACTAGCGGGAGCGACGAGCAGTACTTC
TRBV4-1	TRBD2	.	TRBJ2-7	CASSQLAGEREQYF	TGCGCCAGCAGCCAACTAGCGGGAGAACGAGAGCAGTACTTC
TRBV7-9	TRBD1	many	TRBJ2-5	CASSSGTAGETQYF	TGTGCCAGCAGCTCCGGGACAGCAGGAGAGACCCAGTACTTC
TRBV29-1	.	.	TRBJ2-7	CSVGGGAGVKGYEQYF	TGCAGCGTTGGTGGGGGTGCAGGGGTGAAAGGATACGAGCAGTACTTC
TRBV28	TRBD2	few	TRBJ2-5	CASSPLADGGETQYF	TGTGCCAGCAGTCCACTAGCGGATGGGGGAGAGACCCAGTACTTC
TRBV5-1	.	.	TRBJ1-2	CASNYGASNYGYTF	TGCGCCAGCAACTATGGGGCCTCGAACTATGGCTACACCTTC
TRBV27	.	few	TRBJ2-5	CASSLNGQPRGETQYF	TGTGCCAGCAGTTTAAATGGACAGCCAAGGGGGGAGACCCAGTACTTC
TRBV7-9	.	many	TRBJ1-1	CASSAGRVWERNTEAFF	TGTGCCAGCAGCGCGGGCCGGGTGTGGGAAAGGAACACTGAAGCTTTCTTT
TRBV12-3/TRBV12-4	.	.	TRBJ1-4	CASSFGGRTNEKLFF	TGTGCCAGCAGTTTTGGAGGGAGGACTAATGAAAAACTGTTTTTT
TRBV5-1	TRBD2	few	TRBJ2-7	CASSLGTSGKKPYEQYF	TGCGCCAGCAGCTTGGGGACTAGCGGGAAGAAACCCTACGAGCAGTACTTC
TRBV7-3	TRBD2	few	TRBJ2-1	CASSRTSGGNEQFF	TGTGCCAGCAGTAGAACTAGCGGTGGCAATGAGCAGTTCTTC
TRBV5-1	.	.	TRBJ1-1	CASSQSRQILNTEAFF	TGCGCCAGCAGCCAATCCCGACAGATATTGAACACTGAAGCTTTCTTT
TRBV7-2	.	few	TRBJ2-7	CASSLNAVGYEQYF	TGTGCCAGCAGCTTGAATGCGGTTGGGTACGAGCAGTACTTC
TRBV7-2	.	.	TRBJ2-7	CASSSPRALGDEQYF	TGTGCCAGCAGCTCCCCCCGGGCCCTCGGGGACGAGCAGTACTTC
TRBV20-1	TRBD2	many	TRBJ2-1	CSFRGTSNEQFF	TGCAGTTTCAGAGGGACTAGTAATGAGCAGTTCTTC
TRBV5-4	TRBD1	few	TRBJ2-7	CASSLGTGRVNYEQYF	TGTGCCAGCAGCTTGGGGACAGGGAGAGTCAACTACGAGCAGTACTTC
TRBV9	TRBD2	few	TRBJ2-1	CASSVHLTSGGHNEQFF	TGTGCCAGCAGCGTACATCTGACTAGCGGGGGCCACAATGAGCAGTTCTTC
TRBV12-3/TRBV12-4	TRBD1	many	TRBJ2-4	CASSFRDRPIAKNIQYF	TGTGCCAGCAGTTTTCGGGACAGACCGATAGCCAAAAACATTCAGTACTTC
TRBV4-2	.	.	TRBJ1-2	CASSQDRRGGNYGYTF	TGTGCCAGCAGCCAAGATCGCAGAGGCGGAAATTATGGCTACACCTTC
TRBV9	TRBD1	.	TRBJ1-2	CASSRTGEGGYTF	TGTGCCAGCAGCCGAACAGGGGAGGGCGGCTACACCTTC
TRBV18	.	.	TRBJ2-6	CASSTGPSGANVLTF	TGTGCCAGCTCGACGGGGCCCTCTGGGGCCAACGTCCTGACTTTC